A selection of T cell receptor beta chains follows, all from one sample in a study of blood T cells in healthy people across ages. TCRdb re-called the 5' RACE reads with MiXCR, one entry per CDR3 protein. There are approximately 730,000 distinct CDR3 sequences in the sample; approximately 39% occur only once, and less than 25% lies in the top ten. The sample consisted of blood. These receptors all come from a woman aged 55-69 years in good health. CDR3s include the opening cysteine and the closing phenylalanine or tryptophan. The D gene is left open where the match is weak. Size tells how often a clone was seen (once, few, many) or the class of an expanded clone, and some rows leave it out.

J gene: TRBJ1-5
clone size: few
D gene: .
V gene: TRBV20-1
CDR3 DNA: TGCAGTGCTAGCCCCAGGGGTAATCAGCCCCAGCATTTT
CDR3 protein: CSASPRGNQPQHF

J gene: TRBJ1-1
clone size: .
D gene: TRBD1
V gene: TRBV2
CDR3 DNA: TGTGCCAGCACTAGGGACAGGGGGCGTACTGAAGCTTTCTTT
CDR3 protein: CASTRDRGRTEAFF

J gene: TRBJ2-7
clone size: .
D gene: .
V gene: TRBV3-1
CDR3 DNA: TGTGCCAGCAGCCCCCGGGTCCCCGAGCAGTACTTC
CDR3 protein: CASSPRVPEQYF

J gene: TRBJ2-5
clone size: few
D gene: .
V gene: TRBV25-1
CDR3 DNA: TGTGCCAGCAGTGATGGCGCTGGGCGCGAGACCCAGTACTTC
CDR3 protein: CASSDGAGRETQYF

J gene: TRBJ2-3
clone size: .
D gene: TRBD2
V gene: TRBV7-9
CDR3 DNA: TGTGCCAGCAGCTTAACTCATACCGGGACTAGCCTGACAGATACGCAGTATTTT
CDR3 protein: CASSLTHTGTSLTDTQYF

J gene: TRBJ2-3
clone size: .
D gene: .
V gene: TRBV20-1
CDR3 DNA: TGCAGTGCTATGGTGACAGCGCCTCGGACAGATACGCAGTATTTT
CDR3 protein: CSAMVTAPRTDTQYF

J gene: TRBJ2-1
clone size: .
D gene: TRBD2
V gene: TRBV28
CDR3 DNA: TGTGCCAGCAGCGCCTTGGGGACTAGCGGGGTAACGAATGAGCAGTTCTTC
CDR3 protein: CASSALGTSGVTNEQFF

J gene: TRBJ2-3
clone size: few
D gene: .
V gene: TRBV7-2
CDR3 DNA: TGTGCCAGCAGCTTCGGGTTCCGCACAGATACGCAGTATTTT
CDR3 protein: CASSFGFRTDTQYF

J gene: TRBJ2-6
clone size: few
D gene: .
V gene: TRBV13
CDR3 DNA: TGTGCCAGCAGCCTACGGCCAACCCTTAGCTCTGGGGCCAACGTCCTGACTTTC
CDR3 protein: CASSLRPTLSSGANVLTF

J gene: TRBJ2-3
clone size: .
D gene: .
V gene: TRBV14
CDR3 DNA: TGTGCCAGCAGCCAAGGTGTTAGCGGAGCCGGCACAGATACGCAGTATTTT
CDR3 protein: CASSQGVSGAGTDTQYF

J gene: TRBJ2-1
clone size: .
D gene: TRBD1
V gene: TRBV12-3/TRBV12-4
CDR3 DNA: TGTGCCACCAACAGGGGGAGCTCCTACAATGAGCAGTTCTTC
CDR3 protein: CATNRGSSYNEQFF

J gene: TRBJ2-7
clone size: few
D gene: TRBD2
V gene: TRBV7-3
CDR3 DNA: TGTGCCAGCAGCTTAGGACGGAGTCTAGCGGGATCAGTCTACGAGCAGTACTTC
CDR3 protein: CASSLGRSLAGSVYEQYF

J gene: TRBJ2-3
clone size: .
D gene: TRBD2
V gene: TRBV7-6
CDR3 DNA: TGTGCCAGCAGCTCCGGGGGGGGTGCGGCAGATACGCAGTATTTT
CDR3 protein: CASSSGGGAADTQYF

J gene: TRBJ2-5
clone size: .
D gene: .
V gene: TRBV3-1
CDR3 DNA: TGTGCCCGCAGCCAAGGGCTAGCGGAGACCCAGTACTTC
CDR3 protein: CARSQGLAETQYF

J gene: TRBJ2-7
clone size: few
D gene: TRBD1
V gene: TRBV4-3
CDR3 DNA: TGCGCCAGCAGCCAAGAGCGGACAGGTTTCTACGAGCAGTACTTC
CDR3 protein: CASSQERTGFYEQYF

J gene: TRBJ1-2
clone size: .
D gene: TRBD1
V gene: TRBV7-9
CDR3 DNA: TGTGCCAGCAGCCTTGGACAGGGGTGGAGCTATGGCTACACCTTC
CDR3 protein: CASSLGQGWSYGYTF

J gene: TRBJ2-5
clone size: few
D gene: TRBD2
V gene: TRBV2
CDR3 DNA: TGTGCCAGCAACATAGGGACTACTGTGAAGACCCAGTACTTC
CDR3 protein: CASNIGTTVKTQYF

J gene: TRBJ2-7
clone size: .
D gene: .
V gene: TRBV7-3
CDR3 DNA: TGTGCCACTTCAGGACTGATCTCCTACGAGCAGTACTTC
CDR3 protein: CATSGLISYEQYF

J gene: TRBJ2-3
clone size: .
D gene: TRBD2
V gene: TRBV7-8
CDR3 DNA: TGTGCCAGCAGCACTACGGGGGGGCCTGATAGGATCACAGATACGCAGTATTTT
CDR3 protein: CASSTTGGPDRITDTQYF

J gene: TRBJ2-2
clone size: .
D gene: TRBD2
V gene: TRBV5-1
CDR3 DNA: TGCGCCAGCAGCTTGAGGGCGGGAGATGGCACCGGGGAGCTGTTTTTT
CDR3 protein: CASSLRAGDGTGELFF

J gene: TRBJ2-7
clone size: .
D gene: TRBD1
V gene: TRBV20-1
CDR3 DNA: TGCAGTGCTAGCAGGACAGGGGGAGCCTACGAGCAGTACTTC
CDR3 protein: CSASRTGGAYEQYF

J gene: TRBJ1-1
clone size: .
D gene: .
V gene: TRBV5-1
CDR3 DNA: TGCGCCAGCAGCTTGGGGCAGGGGTCGTCGAACACTGAAGCTTTCTTT
CDR3 protein: CASSLGQGSSNTEAFF

J gene: TRBJ2-3
clone size: .
D gene: TRBD1
V gene: TRBV7-9
CDR3 DNA: TGTGCCAGCAGCAAGGGACAGCAATTCACAGATACGCAGTATTTT
CDR3 protein: CASSKGQQFTDTQYF

J gene: TRBJ2-3
clone size: .
D gene: TRBD2
V gene: TRBV6-2/TRBV6-3
CDR3 DNA: TGTGCCAGCAGCCCATATGGGACTAGCGGGGGGGCTAGCACAGATACGCAGTATTTT
CDR3 protein: CASSPYGTSGGASTDTQYF

J gene: TRBJ1-5
clone size: .
D gene: .
V gene: TRBV20-1
CDR3 DNA: TGCAGTGCTAGTCAGGACACTAGCCCCAATCAGCCCCAGCATTTT
CDR3 protein: CSASQDTSPNQPQHF

J gene: TRBJ1-1
clone size: .
D gene: TRBD1
V gene: TRBV20-1
CDR3 DNA: TGCAGTGCTAGAGGAAGGACAGGGGACACTGAAGCTTTCTTT
CDR3 protein: CSARGRTGDTEAFF

J gene: TRBJ2-5
clone size: few
D gene: TRBD2
V gene: TRBV20-1
CDR3 DNA: TGCAGTGCCATGCGGGAGACCCAAGAGACCCAGTACTTC
CDR3 protein: CSAMRETQETQYF

J gene: TRBJ2-1
clone size: .
D gene: TRBD2
V gene: TRBV7-8
CDR3 DNA: TGTGCCAGCAGCTTTAGGCTAGCGGGAAAGGATGAGCAGTTCTTC
CDR3 protein: CASSFRLAGKDEQFF

J gene: TRBJ2-7
clone size: few
D gene: .
V gene: TRBV20-1
CDR3 DNA: TGCAGTGCCTACCCGAGCTCCTACGAGCAGTACTTC
CDR3 protein: CSAYPSSYEQYF

J gene: TRBJ1-2
clone size: .
D gene: .
V gene: TRBV5-6
CDR3 DNA: TGTGCCAGCAGCTTGGTTTCAAACTCAGCCTATGGCTACACCTTC
CDR3 protein: CASSLVSNSAYGYTF

J gene: TRBJ2-1
clone size: few
D gene: .
V gene: TRBV9
CDR3 DNA: TGTGCCAGCAGGTCAGCCGGGACCGCGGACAATGAGCAGTTCTTC
CDR3 protein: CASRSAGTADNEQFF

J gene: TRBJ2-7
clone size: many
D gene: TRBD2
V gene: TRBV5-1
CDR3 DNA: TGCGCCAGCCGCCGGGAGGCTCCCTACGAGCAGTACTTC
CDR3 protein: CASRREAPYEQYF

J gene: TRBJ2-5
clone size: .
D gene: TRBD1
V gene: TRBV11-1
CDR3 DNA: TGTGCCAGCAGCCCAGACAGGGACGAGACCCAGTACTTC
CDR3 protein: CASSPDRDETQYF

J gene: TRBJ2-6
clone size: .
D gene: .
V gene: TRBV3-1
CDR3 DNA: TGTGCCAGCAGCCAAGCCCCCTCTGGGGCCAACGTCCTGACTTTC
CDR3 protein: CASSQAPSGANVLTF

J gene: TRBJ2-1
clone size: once
D gene: TRBD2
V gene: TRBV6-2/TRBV6-3
CDR3 DNA: TGTGCCAGCAGTTACTCGACTACTTTAGCGGGAGGGCAGGTTGGGTACAATGAGCAGTTCTTC
CDR3 protein: CASSYSTTLAGGQVGYNEQFF

J gene: TRBJ2-1
clone size: once
D gene: TRBD2
V gene: TRBV9
CDR3 DNA: TGTGCCAGCAGCCCCAGCGGGGGGAGCTCCTACAATGAGCAGTTCTTC
CDR3 protein: CASSPSGGSSYNEQFF

J gene: TRBJ2-2
clone size: once
D gene: .
V gene: TRBV7-3
CDR3 DNA: TGTGCCAGCTCCACAACAGAAAGATTGAACACCGGGGAGCTGTTTTTT
CDR3 protein: CASSTTERLNTGELFF

J gene: TRBJ2-3
clone size: .
D gene: TRBD2
V gene: TRBV20-1
CDR3 DNA: TGCAGTGCTAGAGTACCGACTAGCGGGGGAGTTTCGAATACGCAGTATTTT
CDR3 protein: CSARVPTSGGVSNTQYF

J gene: TRBJ2-4
clone size: .
D gene: TRBD2
V gene: TRBV2
CDR3 DNA: TGTGTCAGCAGCGCACTAGCGGAGTCGCTAGCCAAAAACATTCAGTACTTC
CDR3 protein: CVSSALAESLAKNIQYF

J gene: TRBJ2-1
clone size: many
D gene: .
V gene: TRBV27
CDR3 DNA: TGTGCCAGCACCAATCGGGCGGCCTACAATGAGCAGTTCTTC
CDR3 protein: CASTNRAAYNEQFF

J gene: TRBJ1-2
clone size: once
D gene: .
V gene: TRBV18
CDR3 DNA: TGTGCCAGCTCACCCGGTCTTGGCAGGGCGATTCGAAATGGCTACACCTTC
CDR3 protein: CASSPGLGRAIRNGYTF

J gene: TRBJ2-7
clone size: few
D gene: .
V gene: TRBV28
CDR3 DNA: TGTGCCAGCAGTTTATACGCAGCCCCCTACGAGCAGTACTTC
CDR3 protein: CASSLYAAPYEQYF

J gene: TRBJ2-1
clone size: .
D gene: .
V gene: TRBV7-3
CDR3 DNA: TGTGCCAGCTCCGGAGGGGGCTCCTTTGCTGAGCAGTTCTTC
CDR3 protein: CASSGGGSFAEQFF

J gene: TRBJ2-1
clone size: few
D gene: .
V gene: TRBV29-1
CDR3 DNA: TGCAGCGGAGGAGATCCCCACAACAATGAGCAGTTCTTC
CDR3 protein: CSGGDPHNNEQFF

J gene: TRBJ2-7
clone size: few
D gene: .
V gene: TRBV20-1
CDR3 DNA: TGCAGTGCTAGAGACGGGTTGACCTCCTACGAGCAGTACTTC
CDR3 protein: CSARDGLTSYEQYF

J gene: TRBJ2-5
clone size: .
D gene: TRBD1
V gene: TRBV6-2/TRBV6-3
CDR3 DNA: TGTGCCAGCAATCCCTTTTATGGGACAGGGGAGACCCAGTACTTC
CDR3 protein: CASNPFYGTGETQYF

J gene: TRBJ2-7
clone size: many
D gene: .
V gene: TRBV2
CDR3 DNA: TGTGCCAGCAGAGGCTGGTCGGGGGATGAGCAGTACTTC
CDR3 protein: CASRGWSGDEQYF

J gene: TRBJ1-5
clone size: few
D gene: TRBD1
V gene: TRBV7-9
CDR3 DNA: TGTGCCAGCAGCTTAGTAGGGACAGGCAATCAGCCCCAGCATTTT
CDR3 protein: CASSLVGTGNQPQHF

J gene: TRBJ2-3
clone size: .
D gene: TRBD2
V gene: TRBV11-2
CDR3 DNA: TGTGCCAGCAGCCTCGGACCTAGCGGGACAGATACGCAGTATTTT
CDR3 protein: CASSLGPSGTDTQYF

J gene: TRBJ2-4
clone size: .
D gene: TRBD2
V gene: TRBV7-2
CDR3 DNA: TGTGCCAGCAGCCTGGGACTAGCGGGGGCCGTAGGCAAAAACATTCAGTACTTC
CDR3 protein: CASSLGLAGAVGKNIQYF

J gene: TRBJ2-7
clone size: many
D gene: TRBD2
V gene: TRBV13
CDR3 DNA: TGTGCCAGCAGCCCGTGGACTAGCGGCTACGAGCAGTACTTC
CDR3 protein: CASSPWTSGYEQYF

J gene: TRBJ2-7
clone size: .
D gene: .
V gene: TRBV5-8
CDR3 DNA: TGTGCCAGCAGCTCGCCTCTCGACGGGCCCCGGGAGCAGTACTTC
CDR3 protein: CASSSPLDGPREQYF

J gene: TRBJ1-6
clone size: few
D gene: TRBD1
V gene: TRBV3-1
CDR3 DNA: TGTGCCAGTGGGACAGGGAGGAATTCACCCCTCCACTTT
CDR3 protein: CASGTGRNSPLHF